These 16 T cell receptor beta chains were all obtained from the same sample, sequenced in a study of T cells in Graves' hyperthyroidism and ophthalmopathy. Template material for amplifying TCR beta CDR3 regions consisted of RNA transcripts. A first-round RT-PCR of the TCR CDR3 used the HTBI primer set. A single record per CDR3 protein comes from TCRdb applying MiXCR to the multiplex PCR reads. The data hold a few hundred thousand distinct CDR3 sequences, with 46% observed a single time. The sample taken for sequencing was peripheral blood or thyroid tissue (not recorded which). The receptors come from a young woman with Graves' hyperthyroidism.

This clonotype was seen a handful of times. The chain combines TRBV20-1 with TRBJ1-1; no reliable D call. Trimming pared 2 bases from V and 3 bases from J, leaving 10 bases between. Germline lookup yields CDR1 DFQATT and CDR2 SNEGSKA (reference sequence). This CDR3 has 13 residues. CDR3: CSARMGTHTEAFF. The CDR3 bases are TGCAGTGCTAGAATGGGCACTCACACTGAAGCTTTCTTT.

This chain links TRBV7-9 with TRBJ2-7, with a weak D call TRBD1 (7 bases). Trimming took off 0 bases at V and 2 bases at J, with 26 bases between the two ends. This CDR3 is built from 20 residues. Germline CDR1 reads SEHNR; CDR2 reads FQNEAQ (reference sequence). CDR3 residues: CASSLALHPRQGGRAYEQYF. DNA for the CDR3: TGTGCCAGCAGCTTAGCCCTCCACCCCCGACAGGGAGGAAGGGCCTACGAGCAGTACTTC.

The V gene is TRBV24-1, the J gene TRBJ2-7, with 14 bases identical to TRBD2. From germline, CDR1 is KGHDR and CDR2 SFDVKD. Trimming removed 0 bases from V and 7 bases from J; junction bases left unmatched: 10. The CDR3 contains 18 residues. CDR3 DNA sequence: TGTGCCACCAGTGATTTGCCCGTGACTAGCGGGAGGGCCGAAGAGCAGTACTTC. Translated: CATSDLPVTSGRAEEQYF.

This clonotype showed up just once. A much larger clonotype is one base distant, so this may be a read error. Here the CDR3 omits its conserved ending phenylalanine or tryptophan, so a read error is the likely source. The chain uses TRBV15 and TRBJ1-5, with D possibly being TRBD1 (5 bases). V dropped 1 base and J dropped 6 bases, with 16 bases sitting between them. Germline CDR1 and CDR2: LNHNV and YYDKDF (reference sequence). The length of the CDR3 is 16 residues. This CDR3 reads CATSRGSGRVGQPQHL. The CDR3 nucleotides are TGTGCCACCAGCAGAGGCTCGGGCAGGGTGGGTCAGCCCCAGCATCTT.

Details on this clonotype: Since the CDR3 does not end with the conserved phenylalanine or tryptophan, this likely comes from a read error. It is unclear where the CDR3 begins or ends on the DNA, so no DNA is shown, and the CDR3 is as TCRdb lists it. The chain carries TRBV7-7 and TRBJ1-1; the listed D gene, TRBD1, was not tested against the DNA. The CDR3 totals 8 residues, both ends included. Germline CDR1 and CDR2: SSHAT and FNYEAQ (reference sequence). This chain's CDR3 is CASSTTGT.

This chain connects TRBV5-1 to TRBJ1-4; TRBD1 matches at 8 bases. The CDR3 length is 14 residues. V lost 4 bases, J lost 7 bases, and 6 bases stayed unmatched. Germline CDR1 is SGHRS and CDR2 is YFSETQ. The CDR3 is CASSRQGRVEKLFF. The DNA of the CDR3 is TGCGCCAGCAGCCGACAGGGGCGCGTTGAAAAACTGTTTTTT.

The sample holds many counts of this clonotype. V and J are TRBV10-3 and TRBJ1-3; D is possibly TRBD1 (6 bases). Germline CDR1 reads ENHRY; CDR2 reads SYGVKD. Trimming took 11 bases from V and 0 from J, leaving 14 bases between them. The CDR3 runs to 14 residues. CDR3: CASTGHSSGNTIYF. For the CDR3, the DNA is TGTGCCTCCACGGGACACAGCTCTGGAAACACCATATATTTT.

This clonotype was detected many times. The V and J genes are TRBV2 and TRBJ1-3; tentative D call: TRBD1 (6 bases). CDR3 size: 13 residues. From germline, CDR1 is SNHLY and CDR2 FYNNEI. V lost 7 bases to trimming and J lost 2 bases, with 9 bases between them. The CDR3: CASKTGTGNTIYF. DNA for the CDR3: TGTGCCAGCAAAACAGGGACTGGAAACACCATATATTTT. Full variable domain (remainder filled in from reference TRBV2 and TRBJ1-3): EPEVTQTPSHQVTQMGQEVILRCVPISNHLYFYWYRQILGQKVEFLVSFYNNEISEKSEIFDDQFSVERPDGSNFTLKIRSTKLEDSAMYFCASKTGTGNTIYFGEGSWLTVV.

There are a few counts of this clonotype. This may stem from a read error, because a much larger clone lies one nucleotide away. The chain employs TRBV10-3 and TRBJ1-1; TRBD1 aligns across 8 bases. The V segment lost 10 bases and the J segment 3 bases; nucleotides outside the gene matches: 16. Per germline, CDR1 ENHRY and CDR2 SYGVKD. The CDR3 is 16 residues long. The CDR3 region is CATRILGQAPDTEAFF. DNA of the CDR3: TGTGCCACGAGGATATTGGGACAGGCGCCGGACACTGAAGCTTTCTTT.

The rearrangement uses TRBV2 and TRBJ1-2; a weak D match, TRBD1 (6 bases). Germline CDR1 and CDR2: SNHLY and FYNNEI. This CDR3 is 14 amino acids long. Trimming took off 4 bases at V and 5 bases at J, with 14 bases between the two ends. In DNA, the CDR3 is TGTGCCAGCAGTGCTACCCCAGGGGCTTATGGCTACACCTTC. Translating gives CASSATPGAYGYTF.

Many counts were recorded for this clonotype. The V gene is TRBV15, the J gene TRBJ2-7, with 10 bases lining up with TRBD2. After removal of 8 bases from V and 2 bases from J, the junction contained 15 bases not matched to a gene. The germline CDR1 and CDR2 sequences are LNHNV and YYDKDF (reference sequence). The CDR3 is 17 residues long. The CDR3: CATPFGLAGDSPYEQYF. The CDR3 DNA is TGTGCCACCCCGTTTGGGCTAGCGGGGGACTCTCCCTACGAGCAGTACTTC. The variable domain in full, completed from reference TRBV15 and TRBJ2-7, reads DAMVIQNPRYQVTQFGKPVTLSCSQTLNHNVMYWYQQKSSQAPKLLFHYYDKDFNNEADTPDNFQSRRPNTSFCFLDIRSPGLGDTAMYLCATPFGLAGDSPYEQYFGPGTRLTVT.

This rearrangement joins TRBV10-3 to TRBJ1-1, with D uncertain. CDR1 is ENHRY, CDR2 SYGVKD, per germline. CDR3 size: 11 residues. V shed 3 bases and J shed 8 bases, with 7 bases lying between them. This chain's CDR3 is CAISDQIEAFF. For the CDR3, the DNA is TGTGCCATCAGTGATCAAATAGAAGCTTTCTTT.

This clonotype was observed many times. V gene TRBV20-1 combines with J gene TRBJ2-7; 8 bases match TRBD2. CDR3 length equals 14 residues. The V gene's germline CDR1 is DFQATT and CDR2 SNEGSKA (reference sequence). The V and J ends lost 3 bases and 2 bases, in that order; junction bases with no gene match: 6. In DNA form, the CDR3 reads TGCAGTGCTAGGGGTTCGGGAGGGGCCTACGAGCAGTACTTC. Translated, it gives CSARGSGGAYEQYF.

As concerns this clonotype: This may stem from a read error, because a much larger clone lies one nucleotide away. The chain combines TRBV7-3 with TRBJ1-5; maybe TRBD1 (5 bases). The CDR3 consists of 15 residues. Germline V gene sequence: CDR1 SGHTA, CDR2 FQGTGA. The CDR3 DNA reads as TGTGCCAGCAGCTGGGGGACCGATCTCAATCAGCCCCGGCATTTT. Translated, it gives CASSWGTDLNQPRHF.

To note about this clonotype: An end of the junction does not agree with germline; a read error may underlie this. The V call is TRBV7-2, the J call TRBJ2-5; perhaps D is TRBD1 or TRBD2 (5 bases each). This CDR3 spans 14 amino acids. The germline CDR1 and CDR2 sequences are SGHTA and FQGNSA. The CDR3 coding sequence is TGCGCCAGCAGCCCGGGGCAGTTACAAGGGACCCAGTACTTC. This codes for CASSPGQLQGTQYF.

This clonotype was counted ten times or more. The chain has TRBV2 and TRBJ2-5, with a weak D call TRBD2 (6 bases). V shed 4 bases and J shed 0 bases, with 12 bases lying between them. Per germline, CDR1 SNHLY and CDR2 FYNNEI. The CDR3 contains 15 residues. The CDR3 nucleotides are TGTGCCAGCAGTGGGACTACGAAGTACCAAGAGACCCAGTACTTC. Translation: CASSGTTKYQETQYF. Using reference TRBV2 and TRBJ2-5 for the parts outside the CDR3, the full variable domain is EPEVTQTPSHQVTQMGQEVILRCVPISNHLYFYWYRQILGQKVEFLVSFYNNEISEKSEIFDDQFSVERPDGSNFTLKIRSTKLEDSAMYFCASSGTTKYQETQYFGPGTRLLVL.